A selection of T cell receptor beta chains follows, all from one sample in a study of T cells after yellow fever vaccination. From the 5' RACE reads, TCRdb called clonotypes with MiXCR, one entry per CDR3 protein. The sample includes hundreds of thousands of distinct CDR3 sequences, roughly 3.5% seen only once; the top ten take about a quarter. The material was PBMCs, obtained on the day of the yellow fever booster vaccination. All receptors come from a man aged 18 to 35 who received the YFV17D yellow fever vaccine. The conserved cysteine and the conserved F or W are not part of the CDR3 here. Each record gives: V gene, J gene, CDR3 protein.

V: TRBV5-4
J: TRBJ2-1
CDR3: ASSLAAGAPNYNEQF

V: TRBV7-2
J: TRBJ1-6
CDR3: ASSLARQYNSPLH

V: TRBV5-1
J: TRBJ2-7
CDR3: ASRGTGRYEQY

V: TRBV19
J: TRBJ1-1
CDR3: ASSTWDRGPGNTEAF

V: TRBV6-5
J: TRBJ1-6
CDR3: ASSFGPSDLH

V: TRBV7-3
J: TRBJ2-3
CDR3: ASIPFTDTQY

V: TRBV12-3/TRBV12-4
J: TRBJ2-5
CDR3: ASSFRGGVQETQY

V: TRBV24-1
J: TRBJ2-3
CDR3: ATSDWSTKGFRDTQY

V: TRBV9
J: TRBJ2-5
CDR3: ASSSLSRAETQY

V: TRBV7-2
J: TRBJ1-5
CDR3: ASRGTGGNQPQH

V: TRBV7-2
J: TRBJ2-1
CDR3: ASSPTQGMHQF

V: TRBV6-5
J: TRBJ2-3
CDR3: ASSQPTDTQY

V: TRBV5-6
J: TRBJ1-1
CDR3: ASSLHRQLNTEAF

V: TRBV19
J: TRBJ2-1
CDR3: ASSITGGSYNEQF

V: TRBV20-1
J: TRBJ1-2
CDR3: SARDRRGYT

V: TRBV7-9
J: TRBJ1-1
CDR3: ASSTPYRGLAGIPEAF

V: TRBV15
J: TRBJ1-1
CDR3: ATSRAEATEAF

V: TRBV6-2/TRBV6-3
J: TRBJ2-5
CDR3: ASSNPGKETQY

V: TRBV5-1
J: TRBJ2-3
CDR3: AGSFFGGFTDTQY

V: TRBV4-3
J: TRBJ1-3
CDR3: ASSQEPGGRGNTIY

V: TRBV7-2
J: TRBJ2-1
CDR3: ASSLGGGQSYNEQF

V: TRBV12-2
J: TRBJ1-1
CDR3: ASRLEGIRTGSGRMNTEAF

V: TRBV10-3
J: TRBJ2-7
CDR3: AISQDSQIYEQY

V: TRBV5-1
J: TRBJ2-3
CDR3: ASRTYAGRTDTQY

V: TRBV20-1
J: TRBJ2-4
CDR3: SASSEAAYIQY

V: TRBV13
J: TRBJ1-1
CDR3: ASSLIENEAF

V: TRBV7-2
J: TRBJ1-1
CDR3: ASSFQGGAEAF

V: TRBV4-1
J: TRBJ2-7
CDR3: ASSLSRRGKGYYEQY

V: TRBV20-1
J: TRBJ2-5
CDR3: SAIAGGQETQY

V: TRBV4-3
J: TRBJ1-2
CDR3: ASSPQTLNYGYT

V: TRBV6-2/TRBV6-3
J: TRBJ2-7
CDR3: ASSYQGGPTREQY

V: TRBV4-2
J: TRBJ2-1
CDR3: ASSQEDYRADDEQF

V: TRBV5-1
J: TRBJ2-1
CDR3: ASSFTGTEYNEQF

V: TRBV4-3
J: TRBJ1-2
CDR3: ASSRTGFSGVGGYT

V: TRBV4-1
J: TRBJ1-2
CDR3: ASSHGRDYGYT

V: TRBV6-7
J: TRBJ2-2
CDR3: ASVSRLKRDSPNTGELF

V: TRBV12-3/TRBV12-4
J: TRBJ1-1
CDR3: ASSLTGTGRAEAF

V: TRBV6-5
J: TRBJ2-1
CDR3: ASSYSLAGGYNEQF

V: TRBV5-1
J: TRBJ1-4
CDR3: ASSFGGDNEKLF

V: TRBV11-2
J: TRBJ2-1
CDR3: ASSLAQYNEQF

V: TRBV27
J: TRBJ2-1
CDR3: ASSLWRGVYNEQF

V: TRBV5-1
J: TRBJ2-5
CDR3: ASSDGLTAVGYQETQY

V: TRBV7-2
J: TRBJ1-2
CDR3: ASSLAPVTLNYGYT

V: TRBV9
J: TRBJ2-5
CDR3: ASSENLAGGQETQY

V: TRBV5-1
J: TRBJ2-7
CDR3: ASSLGIGSGAIPYEQY

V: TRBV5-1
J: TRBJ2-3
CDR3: ASSLQGSDTQY

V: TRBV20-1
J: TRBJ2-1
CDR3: SARLAADSYNEQF

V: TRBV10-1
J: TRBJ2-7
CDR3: ASSESNGVRQY

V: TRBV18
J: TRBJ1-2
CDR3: ASSPDRSTNYGYT

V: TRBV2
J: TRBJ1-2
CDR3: ATGQGILKAAGYT

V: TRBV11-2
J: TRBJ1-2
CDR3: ASSLVRVNYGYT

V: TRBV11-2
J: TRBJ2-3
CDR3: ASSLALAGGTDTQY

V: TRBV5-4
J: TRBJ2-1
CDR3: ASSPGTYEQF

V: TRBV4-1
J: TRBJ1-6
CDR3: ASSPSGTGYSPLH

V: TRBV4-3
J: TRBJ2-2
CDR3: ASSQGLAGGPGPGELF

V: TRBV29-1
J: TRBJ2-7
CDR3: SVEEGGAFGEQY

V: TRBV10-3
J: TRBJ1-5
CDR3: AISEAGRSNQPQH

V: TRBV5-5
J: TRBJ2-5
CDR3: ASGEGVRGGKTQY

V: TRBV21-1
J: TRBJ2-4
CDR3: ASSKRGVGAKNIQY